This T cell receptor beta chain was sequenced in a study of T cell responses to AZD1222 COVID-19 vaccine. Overall study results and limits: Every sample of the repertoires postdated the peak T cell response. Two AZD1222 doses significantly raised spike-specific TCR breadth and depth over controls. White British people made up most donors, females outnumbered males, and clonal diversity was possibly underestimated. The reported proportion of spike-specific TCRs targeting unmutated variant regions was nearly half.

Germline CDR1 and CDR2: SGHDT and YYEEEE. Trimming removed 4 bases from V and 1 base from J; junction bases left unmatched: 6. The CDR3 loop spans 15 amino acids. A note on this clone: Its specificity is unknown.

This table comes from immunoSEQ multiplex PCR, and its TCRdb copy is limited to in-frame clones, with some not included. The sample has about 180,000 clones; 90% are singletons. This TCR was recovered from an adult in good health. Sequences were derived from peripheral blood, sampled on day 0 of AZD1222 vaccination. The chain carries TRBV5-6 and TRBJ2-7, with 9 positions matching TRBD1. CDR3 coding DNA: TGTGCCAGCAGCCCCACCGGGACAGGGTCCTACGAGCAGTACTTC. Its translation: CASSPTGTGSYEQYF. The full variable domain, in which reference TRBV5-6 and TRBJ2-7 provide the parts outside the CDR3, is DAGVTQSPTHLIKTRGQQVTLRCSPKSGHDTVSWYQQALGQGPQFIFQYYEEEERQRGNFPDRFSGHQFPNYSSELNVNALLLGDSALYLCASSPTGTGSYEQYFGPGTRLTVT.